The 5 T cell receptor beta chains below were found in one sample sequenced in a study of shared clonotypes between healthy human individuals. Some clones are missing from TCRdb's copy, which holds only in-frame ones; the method was immunoSEQ multiplex PCR. The repertoire holds 2 million to 2.5 million clones, 90% to 97% seen once, with more than 0.1% in the top ten. The sample taken for sequencing was naive CD4+ T cells sorted from blood. Subset meaning: CD45RA+ positively selected. The receptors stem from a man between 18 and 35 years old in good health.

The chain combines TRBV7-2 with TRBJ2-5; the D is unclear. In germline, CDR1 is SGHTA, CDR2 FQGNSA. V gave up 5 bases and J gave up 5 bases, with 12 bases separating them. This CDR3 is built from 13 residues. As DNA, the CDR3 is TGTGCCAGCAGCCAAGCGTCGTCGGAGACCCAGTACTTC. Amino acids: CASSQASSETQYF.

The chain employs TRBV10-3 and TRBJ2-7, with TRBD1 as a possible D gene (6 bases). The CDR3 length is 15 residues. The ends were cut back, 2 bases at V and 2 bases at J, with 13 bases in the middle. Germline V lookup: CDR1 ENHRY, CDR2 SYGVKD. CDR3 in amino acids: CAISETLTGTYEQYF. In DNA, the CDR3 is TGTGCCATCAGTGAGACTCTGACAGGAACCTACGAGCAGTACTTC.

This chain links TRBV2 with TRBJ2-3; D possibly corresponds to TRBD2 (7 bases). Trimming took 5 bases from V and 2 from J, leaving 17 bases between them. The CDR3 extends over 16 amino acids. Germline CDR1 SNHLY, CDR2 FYNNEI. The CDR3 sequence: CASSLFGGGYTDTQYF. The CDR3 region has the DNA TGTGCCAGCAGTTTATTTGGCGGGGGCTACACAGATACGCAGTATTTT.

CDR3 nucleotides: TGCAGCACCGCACCCACCAGCGCCGTCACAGATACGCAGTATTTT. Protein: CSTAPTSAVTDTQYF. The gene calls are TRBV29-1 and TRBJ2-3; D not certain. Germline V gene sequence: CDR1 SQVTM, CDR2 ANQGSEA. Trimming pared 8 bases from V and 2 bases from J, leaving 20 bases between. This CDR3 contains 15 residues.

The rearrangement links TRBV21-1 to TRBJ2-7; TRBD2 is the table's D call and was not checked against the DNA. TRBV21-1 is marked as a pseudogene. The CDR3 covers 11 residues. DNA for the CDR3: TGTGCCAGCGACTGCTCCTACGAGCAGTACTTC. Translation gives CASDCSYEQYF.